The T cell receptor (beta chain) under discussion was sequenced for a study of OX40 agonist ivuxolimab in advanced cancers. At the level of the study: Dose-escalation cases comprised hepatocellular carcinoma, melanoma, renal cell or head and neck cancer.

At cycle 4 day 1, cycle 7 day 1, and baseline, blood was sampled. V lost 4 bases and J 0 bases, leaving 11 bases between the germline ends. Germline V lookup: CDR1 SGHRS, CDR2 YFSETQ. This CDR3 has 15 residues. Sequencing used immunoSEQ multiplex PCR; TCRdb keeps in-frame clones, though not all of them. The data hold approximately 60,000 clones, with roughly nine tenths observed a single time. This specimen was CD4+ or CD8+ T cells sorted from blood, taken in a trial of the OX40 agonist ivuxolimab. The sequence was obtained from an adult with an advanced solid tumor such as melanoma, head and neck, liver or kidney cancer. J is TRBJ1-3 and V is TRBV5-1; D is possibly TRBD1 (6 bases). CDR3 sequence (DNA): TGCGCCAGCAGCCCCGGACAGTCCTCTGGAAACACCATATATTTT. Protein product: CASSPGQSSGNTIYF.